The rows below give T cell receptor beta chains drawn from one sample of a study of shared clonotypes between healthy human individuals. The data were produced by immunoSEQ multiplex PCR, yet TCRdb's version contains in-frame clones alone and is incomplete. This table holds roughly 590,000 clones, about 95% found once. Sequenced sample: naive CD8+ T cells sorted from blood. Receptors originate from a young woman in good health. Both conserved end residues are trimmed from each CDR3.

V	J	CDR3
TRBV19	TRBJ2-1	ASSTQSSGDNEQF
TRBV27	TRBJ2-7	ASSMSGRNYEQY
TRBV28	TRBJ1-5	ASDITGGSNQPQH
TRBV7-8	TRBJ2-2	ASSLGENTGELF
TRBV28	NA	ASSIPLGSLSYEQY
TRBV30	TRBJ1-1	AWSVRGTEAF
TRBV13	TRBJ2-1	ASSLWTSGRGTYNEQF
TRBV14	TRBJ2-5	ASSHFSWTQY
TRBV6-5	TRBJ2-5	ASRDYQETQY
TRBV18	TRBJ1-2	ASSPGQRYGYT
TRBV5-1	TRBJ2-7	ASSLGVGLYEQY
TRBV5-4	TRBJ2-7	ASSLFSGSSYEQY
TRBV28	NA	ASSFGQALSYEQY
TRBV27	TRBJ1-1	ASSFQALNTEAF
TRBV5-1	TRBJ2-3	ASSLMGQGPGDTQY
TRBV2	TRBJ2-1	ARSTLRASGKNEQF
TRBV27	TRBJ2-5	ASSPGLEIGETQY
TRBV27	TRBJ2-2	ASSPGLTGELF
TRBV7-9	TRBJ2-4	ASSYGRTGGNIQY
TRBV7-3	TRBJ2-2	ASSMSGPGELF
TRBV27	TRBJ1-5	ASSFQGGNQPQH
TRBV5-1	TRBJ1-1	ASSLVGSEAF
TRBV7-9	TRBJ2-1	ASSWGEYEQF
TRBV27	TRBJ2-7	ASSPSSKAYEQY
TRBV5-5	TRBJ1-1	ASSLDREAF
TRBV5-5	TRBJ1-5	ASSRVADTFPNQPQH
TRBV29-1	TRBJ2-7	SARTRTSYEQY
TRBV27	TRBJ2-4	ASSLLRVPHIQY
TRBV7-9	TRBJ2-1	ASSLVSYEQF
TRBV19	TRBJ2-1	ASSPVILAGANEQF